A selection of T cell receptor beta chains follows, all from one sample in a study of OX40 agonist ivuxolimab in advanced cancers. Libraries were prepared by immunoSEQ multiplex PCR; TCRdb keeps only in-frame clonotypes and omits some of them. Here the sample spans some 43,000 clones, 75% to 90% being singletons. Material: CD4+ or CD8+ T cells sorted from blood, obtained in a trial of the OX40 agonist ivuxolimab. Receptors were obtained from an adult with an advanced solid tumor such as melanoma, head and neck, liver or kidney cancer. Each CDR3 is given without its conserved first and last residue.

TRBJ2-4 | TRBV6-6 | ASRDTSIQY
TRBJ1-5 | TRBV4-1 | ASSQEGGGINQPQH
TRBJ2-1 | TRBV7-6 | ASSPWTSGSFGSNEQF
TRBJ2-7 | TRBV5-5 | ASSGVGSGRDYEQY
TRBJ1-2 | TRBV10-2 | ASSEGDYGYT
TRBJ2-6 | TRBV6-5 | ASSSWTDSGANVLT
TRBJ2-3 | TRBV6-6 | ASSPWGQGASDTQY
TRBJ2-7 | TRBV27 | ASSSGTAFEQY
TRBJ1-4 | TRBV7-9 | ASSLTPGNEKLF
TRBJ2-1 | TRBV5-1 | ASSFAPLAGGSNEQF
TRBJ2-5 | TRBV9 | ASSPSRGTQETQY
TRBJ2-3 | TRBV5-6 | ASSYQRGGPADTQY
TRBJ1-5 | TRBV7-6 | ASSLGGGYNQPQH
TRBJ2-5 | TRBV6-6 | ASSYPDRTLRETQY
- | TRBV6-5 | ASRTWDGSYEQY
TRBJ2-2 | TRBV25-1 | ASSEEGGLDTGELF
TRBJ2-2 | TRBV27 | ASSFLAGELF
TRBJ2-1 | TRBV19 | ASSIDSGLYNEQF
TRBJ1-1 | TRBV7-8 | ASSLIGGMNTEAF
TRBJ1-5 | TRBV28 | ASSPTGKSNQPQH
TRBJ2-7 | TRBV27 | ASSLGGSPYEQY
TRBJ1-1 | TRBV6-5 | ASSYADSWTEAF
TRBJ2-7 | TRBV30 | APYEQY
TRBJ1-2 | TRBV28 | ASSLSIWGYYGYT
TRBJ1-6 | TRBV11-2 | ASSLGWTGAIYNSPLH
TRBJ1-1 | TRBV6-4 | ASSESIGRNAEAF
TRBJ2-7 | TRBV29-1 | SGRAAGSYEQY
TRBJ2-5 | TRBV19 | ASSIGTGETQY
TRBJ1-2 | TRBV9 | ASSPQAGAGYGYT
TRBJ1-2 | TRBV5-1 | ASSLDGPHYGYT
TRBJ2-7 | TRBV7-6 | ASSNGQGLSYEQY
TRBJ1-2 | TRBV7-8 | ASSLGSREYGYT
TRBJ2-7 | TRBV4-1 | ASSQVSGHFYEQY
TRBJ1-5 | TRBV6-1 | ASSEAWGNQPQH
TRBJ1-1 | TRBV27 | ASSETGQGFSITF
TRBJ1-1 | TRBV11-3 | ASSLDHGANTEAF
TRBJ1-5 | TRBV5-1 | SDRGPFPNQPQH
TRBJ2-5 | TRBV27 | ASSSLNGGRAETQY
TRBJ2-1 | TRBV4-3 | ASSLHLRGTSGRDEQF
TRBJ1-1 | TRBV7-9 | ASSPLAGQRNTEAF
TRBJ1-3 | TRBV7-8 | ASSGGHSLSGNTIY
TRBJ1-1 | TRBV4-2 | ASSQQGSTEAF
TRBJ2-3 | TRBV7-9 | ASTGADTQY
TRBJ1-6 | TRBV10-1 | ASSESRTGGSPLH
TRBJ1-1 | TRBV11-2 | ASSGTGGMNTEAF
TRBJ1-2 | TRBV29-1 | SVEPGDRGYT
TRBJ2-2 | TRBV9 | ASSVNLAGNTGELF
TRBJ2-5 | TRBV11-1 | AISSGGVSTQY
TRBJ2-7 | TRBV18 | ASSPTGPRHYEQY
TRBJ1-6 | TRBV14 | ASSQGVTGNSPLH
TRBJ1-6 | TRBV11-2 | ASSLDRIDRGTIWLH
TRBJ2-6 | TRBV5-1 | ASSVTALDSGANVLT
TRBJ2-5 | TRBV7-8 | ASRNWGAGETQY
TRBJ1-1 | TRBV4-1 | ASSHRNYMNTEAF